This TCR beta chain originates from a study of T cells in Graves' hyperthyroidism and ophthalmopathy. V shed 0 bases, J shed 5 bases, and the junction held 10 bases outside the gene matches. The CDR3 runs to 17 residues. Germline values: CDR1 SGDLS, CDR2 YYNGEE. Exclusion of a patient resulted from uncontrolled infection, other autoimmune disease, pregnancy or lactation. Out of more than 8 ml of fresh peripheral blood came the PBMCs. The source material, RNA transcripts, was used to amplify TCR beta CDR3 regions. HTBI primers were used for first-round RT-PCR of the TCR CDR3. From the multiplex PCR reads, TCRdb called clonotypes with MiXCR, one entry per CDR3 protein. This sample carries approximately 430,000 distinct CDR3 sequences, around a sixth of them seen once, and the ten largest clones take 12% to 15%.

J is TRBJ2-4 and V is TRBV9; TRBD1 agrees at 8 bases. The sample was blood. The TCR sequence derives from a woman in her late teens or twenties with Graves' hyperthyroidism. The CDR3 here is CASSVATGQGAQNIQYF. The CDR3, as DNA: TGTGCCAGCAGCGTAGCTACGGGTCAGGGGGCCCAAAACATTCAGTACTTC.